The entry that follows covers one TCR beta chain sequence. Repertoires were generated with immunoSEQ multiplex PCR, while TCRdb's copy carries only in-frame clones and drops some. Of about 300,000 clones listed, around 90% are singletons. The data were obtained in a study of blood T cell repertoires in COVID-19. Study as a whole: The study drew acute and convalescent COVID-19 samples from the United States, Italy and Spain. From T cells, B-cell-depleted T cells, or PBMCs came the material, which was cDNA or gDNA.

The germline CDR1 and CDR2 sequences are PRHDT and FYEKMQ (reference sequence). The CDR3 runs 12 residues. The chain is built from TRBV13 and TRBJ1-1; unclear D gene. Input material: peripheral blood. The source of this sequence is a young man with active or convalescent COVID-19. For the CDR3, the DNA is TGTGCTTCCCAGGATCTGAACACTGAAGCTTTCTTT. Translated, it gives CASQDLNTEAFF.